This T cell receptor beta chain was sequenced in a study of cytomegalovirus exposure and HLA in healthy donors (TCRdb year 2017). For context, the study as a whole: In an earlier analysis of some 610 of the donors, approximately 300 Gb of sequence data and approximately 120 million unique TCR beta sequences from 150 million to 200 million T cells were reported. About 310 gigabases of sequencing data and 78 million or so unique TCR sequences were included in an early release covering several hundred HLA-typed donors. The genetic ancestry cluster associated with self-reported Caucasian donors included 81% of the 300 to 400 genotyped donors. The study aimed to test whether cataloging public T cell receptors could reveal signatures of past pathogen exposure. The study profiled the T cell repertoires of fewer than 850 subjects by immunosequencing and related them to cytomegalovirus serostatus. Besides the first cohort of roughly 660 subjects, a separate validation cohort made up of over 95 different subjects was used. The study combined high-throughput TCR immunosequencing, statistical association of individual TCRs with disease status, and machine learning to predict cytomegalovirus infection status. To study patterns of TCR occurrence, a later analysis re-analyzed previously published TCR beta repertoires from more than 550 donors and added high-resolution HLA genotyping. Rather than drawing on any new phenotypic data, the later analysis identified candidate immune exposures from TCR beta sequences and the way those sequences occurred across donors. An earlier analysis of roughly 580 of the donors used high-throughput TCR beta sequencing to judge whether each TCR beta V gene segment behaved as functional or pseudogenic. Donor age, sex, ethnicity and CMV serostatus were compiled alongside the repertoire data. A later genetic analysis used genome-wide SNP genotypes for about three fifths of the roughly 700 donors, treating that subset as a discovery cohort. Every repertoire in the discovery cohort had been generated on one and the same sequencing platform. Class I and class II HLA loci were covered by the typing at four-digit resolution. Typing coverage varied by locus: about 629-640 donors for A, B, C, DRB1 and DQB1; more than 500 for DQA1; nearly 610 for DPA1; around 490 for DPB1. Because of strong linkage in the cohort, roughly five DR-DQ haplotypes were treated as single units for association and clustering. Among roughly 400 genotyped donors of the cohort, an average of around 240,000 unique TCR beta nucleotide sequences was sequenced per donor, of which about 19% were non-productive. Broader findings and caveats from the paper: A cluster of highly shared sequence variants was judged likely to be a technical artifact of the sequencing pipeline. Across donors, most TCR sequences were observed very rarely, whereas some public TCRs were present in many individuals. An association between a missense DCLRE1C variant and V-gene and J-gene trimming of TCR beta chains was found in a later genetic analysis and replicated in an independent cohort. When HLA alleles, especially DR and DQ, strongly co-occurred, attributing TCR associations to individual alleles was difficult. Correlated functional status among segregating V segments might reflect linkage disequilibrium, but an unknown experimental factor could not be ruled out. CMV serostatus was the only immune exposure information available for the cohort. In an earlier analysis of 500 to 650 of the donors, most TCR beta V segments appeared in productive rearrangements about 87% or about 30% of the time, broadly matching IMGT annotations. Only TCR beta chains were sequenced in this cohort, and the absence of alpha or paired-chain data limited detectable features. The authors suggested that the approach could potentially be extended to other disease states and immunological phenotypes. In a later analysis, around 17,000 TCR beta sequences were associated with specific HLA alleles at a false discovery rate of 0.05. In a later genetic analysis, fewer N-insertions in productive TCRs were reported among donors in an Asian-associated ancestry cluster than the 666-donor mean. Roughly uniform sequencing depth across donors was assumed in presence/absence analyses, although this assumption may not hold. In vitro tests confirmed that a few of the cytomegalovirus-associated TCR beta chains recognize cytomegalovirus antigens. A further reported finding was that TCR beta sequences accurately predicted the HLA-A and HLA-B alleles for most subjects in the first cohort. Most CMV-associated TCR beta chains appeared to be HLA-restricted in a later analysis, and the HLA associations seemed to be driven largely by CMV exposure. A later analysis reported that several top co-occurrence clusters appeared linked to parvovirus B19, influenza, CMV and Epstein-Barr virus. Compared with equally common non-associated chains, HLA-associated TCR beta chains in a later analysis were more clonally expanded and had lower generation probabilities. In both the original and validation cohorts, the classifier was reported to diagnose cytomegalovirus status with high specificity and sensitivity. Because some donors lacked HLA typing at each locus, the association tests relied only on the typed subset. In a later analysis, TCR association rates were found to vary across HLA loci, with the most associated TCRs seen for DRB1 alleles and the fewest for HLA-C alleles. The study listed 164 TCR beta chains as associated with cytomegalovirus. The earlier analysis of almost 600 of the donors excluded fewer than 20 rarely observed V segments, including chromosome 9 orphons, because counts were too low. Some IMGT-functional V segments, including TRBV6-2 and TRBV6-3, could not be distinguished by the 87-base-pair reads and were therefore excluded.

From cysteine to phenylalanine, the CDR3 is 15 amino acids long. The DNA shown is the 45-base CDR3, in frame from base 1. At the junction V is shortened by 3 bases and J by 1 base; bases outside the gene matches: 7. Based on the germline V gene, the CDR1 and CDR2 sequences are SGHTS and YDEGEE. The receptor library was made with the immunoSEQ multiplex PCR assay. A mixture of 60 forward primers for TCR Vbeta segments and 13 reverse primers for TCR Jbeta segments was used in the multiplex PCR. Amplification of the CDR3 region of rearranged TCR beta genes was performed with a multiplex PCR assay on genomic DNA. Amplified TCR beta libraries were sequenced as 87-base-pair reads on the Illumina HiSeq System. The original pipeline was this. A later analysis tallied 75 million to 95 million unique TCR beta chains across the approximately 670 repertoires, and about 12 million of those chains were shared by two or more donors. A nearest-neighbor algorithm error-corrected the raw reads and collapsed the reads into unique sequences, merging closely related sequences to remove PCR and sequencing errors. CDR3 sequences were aligned to IMGT reference sequences to assign V, D and J gene segments. For a sequence to be retained, a match of at least six nucleotides to both a V gene segment and a J gene segment was required. Rearrangements were classified as productive when the CDR3 lacked stop codons and remained in frame with V and J, and all other rearrangements were classified as non-productive. Following IMGT convention, CDR3 was defined as the stretch from the second conserved V-encoded cysteine up to the conserved J-encoded phenylalanine. The earlier analysis of 550 to 650 of the donors excluded any sequence lacking an unambiguous match to a single V gene segment. An earlier analysis of fewer than 750 of the donors called V segments functional above 56.7% productive rearrangements and segregating when the between-donor standard deviation exceeded 5%. A statistical classification framework was built for diagnosing cytomegalovirus status from the catalog of TCR beta chain sequences. V and J gene assignment, in a later analysis, came from comparing TCR nucleotide sequences with IMGT/GENE-DB human TR gene sequences. The TCRdist pipeline was used in a later analysis to assign CDR3 sequences and most-parsimonious VDJ recombination scenarios. A later analysis defined each TCR beta chain by its CDR3 amino acid sequence plus V-gene family, and excluded reads lacking a unique V-gene family. A later analysis removed 600 or so highly shared, low-generation-probability nucleotide sequences to deal with suspected cross-contamination and a sequencing artifact. A later analysis calculated a clonal expansion index for each public chain from normalized within-repertoire ranks of inferred template counts. In a later analysis, generation probabilities were computed using a VDJ recombination model fitted to out-of-frame rearrangements, and the results were checked against IGoR. A later analysis scored TCR-TCR, TCR-HLA and TCR-CMV co-occurrence with hypergeometric tests, applying a repertoire-size bias correction to TCR pairs. A later analysis estimated false discovery rates by permuting HLA or CMV assignments 20 times. In a later analysis, co-occurring TCRs were grouped using DBSCAN, with TCRdist sequence similarity added in when clustering inside HLA-allele-positive subsets. For co-occurrence clustering, repertoires with fewer than 30,000 or more than 120,000 public chains were excluded, along with five repertoires with anomalous nucleotide sharing. The table was pulled from immuneACCESS by TCRdb, which kept in-frame rearrangements only. Such tables lose some clones; where checked, under half of the loss comes from unresolved V genes, and the rest has no known cause. The DNA gave D and trimming, while V, J and clone size come from that table. This specimen's table enumerates some 130,000 clones. Clones ranked in the top ten supply 1.7% of the sample.

In total, fewer than 750 healthy bone marrow donors made up the cohort. Cohort members were all nominally healthy when sampled, although unrecorded immune exposures were likely present. The donor tested CMV seronegative, placing the donor among the 350 to 400 seronegative members of the cohort. Every donor gave a peripheral blood sample, and the peripheral blood mononuclear cells from that sample were used for TCR beta sequencing. Genomic DNA was extracted from the blood cell samples with the Qiagen DNeasy Blood Extraction Kit. Note on this clone: Its antigen is still unknown.

This sequence uses TRBV5-8 and TRBJ2-7; TRBD1 lines up with 7 middle nucleotides. Sequencing was performed on PBMCs. The receptor was isolated from a man between 18 and 35 years old in good health and CMV-seronegative. The CDR3 corresponds to CASSSPTGDSYEQYF. The nucleotides read TGTGCCAGCAGCTCACCTACAGGGGATTCCTACGAGCAGTACTTC. The CDR3 plus the reference TRBV5-8 and TRBJ2-7 genes for the other parts give the full variable domain: EAGVTQSPTHLIKTRGQQATLRCSPISGHTSVYWYQQALGLGLQFLLWYDEGEERNRGNFPPRFSGRQFPNYSSELNVNALELEDSALYLCASSSPTGDSYEQYFGPGTRLTVT.